This TCR beta chain was recovered during a study of patients with pleural tuberculosis. TCRdb processed the reads anew with MiXCR; each CDR3 protein has one entry. The sample lists around 49,000 distinct CDR3 sequences, around 6.7% seen once, with around 16% in the top ten. The CDR3 totals 15 residues. Germline CDR1 reads MNHEY; CDR2 reads SVGEGT. The V end was cut by 0 bases, the J end by 2 bases, with 9 bases between. This clonotype was counted many times. The genes are TRBV6-2 or TRBV6-3 and TRBJ2-3; no firm D call. This clonotype was sampled from a human donor with pleural tuberculosis. DNA for the CDR3: TGTGCCAGCAGTTACTCCGGGTTATCCACAGATACGCAGTATTTT. This translates into CASSYSGLSTDTQYF.